One and the same sample provided the 25 T cell receptor beta chains below, sequenced in a study of resident and recirculating memory T cells in vitiligo. Generated by immunoSEQ multiplex PCR, the TCRdb table keeps only in-frame clones and is missing some. The data contain approximately 69,000 clones, roughly 92% of them singletons. Sequencing input: blood. All receptors derive from a male donor with vitiligo.

The chain joins TRBV21-1 to TRBJ2-6; the D call of TRBD1 is as the table states it, not checked on the DNA. TRBV21-1 is designated a pseudogene. The CDR3 covers 16 residues. CDR3 region: CASSDAGRSGANVLTF. For the CDR3, the DNA is TGTGCCAGCAGCGATGCTGGGCGCTCTGGGGCCAACGTCCTGACTTTC.

The gene calls are TRBV5-1 and TRBJ2-2, with D possibly TRBD1 on 7 matching bases. The CDR3 covers 18 residues. V lost 0 bases and J lost 1, with 16 bases in between. The germline V gene encodes CDR1 SGHRS and CDR2 YFSETQ. The CDR3 is CASSLAGQGGLNTGELFF. CDR3 DNA sequence: TGCGCCAGCAGCTTGGCCGGGCAGGGGGGACTGAACACCGGGGAGCTGTTTTTT.

The rearrangement joins TRBV7-2 to TRBJ1-5; no firm D call. This CDR3 is built from 15 residues. CDR1 is SGHTA and CDR2 is FQGNSA in the germline V gene. Trimming took 4 bases from V and 2 from J, leaving 12 bases between them. The DNA for the CDR3 is TGTGCCAGCAGCTCCCGGCGGGGTGGCAATCAGCCCCAGCATTTT. This gives the protein CASSSRRGGNQPQHF. Filled out from reference TRBV7-2 and TRBJ1-5, the complete variable domain reads GAGVSQSPSNKVTEKGKDVELRCDPISGHTALYWYRQSLGQGLEFLIYFQGNSAPDKSGLPSDRFSAERTGGSVSTLTIQRTQQEDSAVYLCASSSRRGGNQPQHFGDGTRLSIL.

The chain couples TRBV4-3 to TRBJ1-1, with 8 bases identical to TRBD1. CDR3 length: 15 residues. Germline V gene lookup returns CDR1 LGHNA and CDR2 YSLEER. The junction had 10 bases not matched to a gene; V was cut back by 2 bases and J by 8 bases. The CDR3, as DNA: TGCGCCAGCAGCCAATCCGGGACAGGTGAAAGGGAAGCTTTCTTT. It specifies CASSQSGTGEREAFF.

The V and J genes are TRBV6-5 and TRBJ2-1; D not certain. This CDR3 comprises 16 residues. V shed 1 base and J shed 0 bases, with 10 bases lying between them. Germline V CDR1 and CDR2: MNHEY, SVGAGI. CDR3 sequence reads: CASSYLSRSSYNEQFF. The CDR3, as DNA: TGTGCCAGCAGTTACTTATCCAGAAGCTCCTACAATGAGCAGTTCTTC.

V usage is TRBV7-3 and J usage is TRBJ1-3; D is perhaps TRBD1 (5 bases). CDR1 and CDR2 from the germline V gene are SGHTA and FQGTGA. This CDR3 comprises 15 residues. The V end was cut by 5 bases, the J end by 2 bases, with 13 bases between. DNA for the CDR3: TGTGCCAGCAGCCGTGACCGGGGGGCTGGAAACACCATATATTTT. Translating it yields CASSRDRGAGNTIYF.

CDR3 sequence: CAVLALEPNYGYTF. The CDR3 nucleotides read TGTGCTGTTCTAGCTCTTGAGCCGAACTATGGCTACACCTTC. The chain couples TRBV30 to TRBJ1-2; D remains unclear. Per germline, CDR1 GTSNPN and CDR2 SVGIG (reference sequence). The CDR3 totals 14 residues.

In DNA, the CDR3 is TGTGCCAGCAGCAGTACAGGGGAGCTACAGCATTTT. It yields the protein CASSSTGELQHF. The chain links TRBV11-2 to TRBJ1-5; 7 bases match TRBD1. V was clipped by 5 bases and J by 13 bases; unmatched bases: 8. This CDR3 has 12 amino acids. Germline V CDR1 and CDR2: SGHAT, FQNNGV.

The table lists this clone with a count of one. The chain recombines TRBV11-2 with TRBJ1-1, with D unclear. The CDR3 is made up of 13 amino acids. The germline V and J ends were trimmed by 3 bases and 8 bases, with 13 bases remaining between them. Germline CDR1 SGHAT, CDR2 FQNNGV. In DNA form, the CDR3 reads TGTGCCAGCAGCTTTGGGAGGCAGGCAGAAGCTTTCTTT. Encoded protein: CASSFGRQAEAFF.

This clone was counted once. The V gene is TRBV9, the J gene TRBJ2-1; TRBD1 aligns across 8 bases. CDR1 is SGDLS, CDR2 YYNGEE, per germline. J gave up 15 bases and V 0 bases, and 11 bases lay outside the gene matches. This CDR3 region has 14 residues. CDR3 coding DNA: TGTGCCAGCAGCGTAGTAGGACCAGGACAGGGCCGGTTCTTC. It specifies CASSVVGPGQGRFF.

This clone has a single count. V usage is TRBV7-9 and J usage is TRBJ1-2; possible D gene TRBD1, 6 bases. The CDR3 spans 14 residues. The V end lost 1 base, the J end lost 8 bases, and 14 bases lay between the germline ends. The germline CDR1 and CDR2 sequences are SEHNR and FQNEAQ (reference sequence). This CDR3 is CASSLDRRDNGYTF. CDR3 coding DNA: TGTGCCAGCAGCTTAGATCGCCGGGACAACGGCTACACCTTC.

The rearrangement uses TRBV28 and TRBJ1-3, with 10 bases fitting TRBD1. The CDR3 spans 16 residues. The V and J ends lost 5 bases and 4 bases, in that order; junction bases with no gene match: 8. Germline CDR1 MDHEN, CDR2 SYDVKM. The CDR3: CASSPRQGAEGNTIYF. CDR3 DNA sequence: TGTGCCAGCAGTCCCCGACAGGGGGCGGAAGGAAACACCATATATTTT.

This clone was detected only once. The rearrangement uses TRBV28 and TRBJ2-4; D is possibly TRBD2 (6 bases). This CDR3 spans 13 amino acids. V lost 6 bases and J 5 bases, leaving 11 bases between the germline ends. CDR1 is MDHEN, CDR2 SYDVKM, per germline. The CDR3 coding sequence is TGTGCCAGCAGCCCTCGCGGGGAAAACATTCAGTACTTC. Amino acid sequence: CASSPRGENIQYF.

J is TRBJ2-5 and V is TRBV7-3, with TRBD1 matching over 10 bases. V was pared by 4 bases and J by 4 bases, with 9 bases of the junction left unmatched. CDR3 size: 16 residues. Per germline, CDR1 SGHTA and CDR2 FQGTGA. The CDR3 DNA reads as TGTGCCAGCAGCTCCCCGACAGGGGGCGGAGGAGAGACCCAGTACTTC. Its translation: CASSSPTGGGGETQYF.

This clone was observed a handful of times. J is TRBJ1-2 and V is TRBV7-8; 7 bases agree with TRBD1. The CDR3 sequence is 13 residues long. The junction had 0 bases not matched to a gene; V was cut back by 1 base and J by 4 bases. Per germline, CDR1 SGHVS and CDR2 FQNEAQ. The CDR3 DNA reads TGTGCCAGCAGCTTAGGACAGGGCTATGGCTACACCTTC. Translated: CASSLGQGYGYTF.

V is TRBV5-3 and J is TRBJ1-5; TRBD1 matches at 9 bases. TRBV5-3 is flagged as an ORF with uncertain function. The CDR3 is 15 amino acids. Trimming took 6 bases from V and 6 from J; bases not matched to a gene: 10. In DNA, the CDR3 is TGTGCCAGAATCTCTGAACAGGGGGCTTTTCAGCCCCAGCATTTT. This gives the protein CARISEQGAFQPQHF.

This clone was counted a single time. V usage is TRBV30 and J usage is TRBJ1-6, with a possible D match to TRBD1 (6 bases). CDR1 and CDR2 from the germline V gene are GTSNPN and SVGIG (reference sequence). The CDR3 covers 13 residues. The V end lost 8 bases, the J end lost 3 bases, and 11 bases lay between the germline ends. CDR3 sequence: CAGETGYNSPLHF. The CDR3, as DNA: TGTGCCGGAGAGACAGGCTATAATTCACCCCTCCACTTT.

This clone appeared a single time. The chain employs TRBV6-6 and TRBJ1-1; D is uncertain. With 4 bases removed from V and 2 bases from J, the gap between germline ends came to 11 bases. The V gene's germline CDR1 is MNHNY and CDR2 SVGAGI (reference sequence). The CDR3 is 14 amino acids. In nucleotides, the CDR3 is TGTGCCAGCAGTTTCCGACAAGCTAACACTGAAGCTTTCTTT. This gives the protein CASSFRQANTEAFF.

This clone was picked up a small number of times. The chain couples TRBV28 to TRBJ1-1, with D perhaps TRBD1 (5 bases). The CDR3 totals 15 residues. V dropped 3 bases and J dropped 1 base, with 12 bases sitting between them. Germline CDR1 MDHEN, CDR2 SYDVKM. CDR3 coding DNA: TGTGCCAGCAGTTTCGGGCGGGGGAGGAACACTGAAGCTTTCTTT. Its translation: CASSFGRGRNTEAFF. The full variable domain, rest sourced from reference TRBV28 and TRBJ1-1, is DVKVTQSSRYLVKRTGEKVFLECVQDMDHENMFWYRQDPGLGLRLIYFSYDVKMKEKGDIPEGYSVSREKKERFSLILESASTNQTSMYLCASSFGRGRNTEAFFGQGTRLTVV.

V is TRBV6-5 and J is TRBJ1-2; 7 nucleotides line up with TRBD1. Trimming removed 5 bases from V and 4 bases from J; junction bases left unmatched: 4. This CDR3 contains 13 residues. CDR1 and CDR2 from the germline V gene are MNHEY and SVGAGI. In DNA, the CDR3 is TGTGCCAGCAGTCCCGGGACAGTCTATGGCTACACCTTC. Translated: CASSPGTVYGYTF.

This clone was picked up one time. This chain joins TRBV12-1 and TRBJ1-2; the DNA was not used to check the table's D call, TRBD1. TRBV12-1 is a pseudogene segment. This CDR3 contains 16 residues. This CDR3 reads CASSARMGAVDYGYTF. CDR3 sequence (DNA): TGTGCCAGCAGCGCCCGCATGGGGGCGGTGGATTATGGCTACACCTTC.

The chain uses TRBV5-4 and TRBJ1-1, with D hard to call. Germline assignment: CDR1 SGHNT and CDR2 YYREEE (reference sequence). The CDR3 is 15 residues long. V lost 5 bases to trimming and J lost 1 base, with 15 bases between them. This CDR3 reads CASSNIPGGNTEAFF. CDR3 in DNA: TGTGCCAGCAGTAATATCCCGGGTGGGAACACTGAAGCTTTCTTT. The variable domain in full, completed from reference TRBV5-4 and TRBJ1-1, reads ETGVTQSPTHLIKTRGQQVTLRCSSQSGHNTVSWYQQALGQGPQFIFQYYREEENGRGNFPPRFSGLQFPNYSSELNVNALELDDSALYLCASSNIPGGNTEAFFGQGTRLTVV.

The rearrangement joins TRBV18 to TRBJ2-2, with D possibly TRBD2 on 5 matching bases. The CDR3 totals 16 residues. V lost 4 bases and J 5 bases, leaving 17 bases between the germline ends. Germline CDR1 is KGHSH and CDR2 is LQKENI. CDR3 coding DNA: TGTGCCAGCTCACGGAGGACCCCGTCGGGTACCGGGGAGCTGTTTTTT. It yields the protein CASSRRTPSGTGELFF.

This clone was seen once. The sample holds other DNA sequences that translate to the same CDR3. This chain connects TRBV7-9 to TRBJ1-2, with 8 bases aligning to TRBD1. Germline trimming cut 2 bases from V and 3 bases from J; bases unmatched to any gene: 11. Germline V gene lookup returns CDR1 SEHNR and CDR2 FQNEAQ (reference sequence). The CDR3 is 17 residues long. The CDR3 DNA reads TGTGCCAGCAGCTTACGCTCCGGGACAGGTGGTGACTATGGCTACACCTTC. It encodes CASSLRSGTGGDYGYTF.

CDR3 sequence (DNA): TGTGCCAGCACCTCGGACAGGGTTGGCGGGGAGCTGTTTTTT. Translation gives CASTSDRVGGELFF. The rearrangement links TRBV6-1 to TRBJ2-2; 8 bases align to TRBD1. Germline CDR1 is MNHNS and CDR2 is SASEGT. The CDR3 is 14 residues long. Trimming removed 7 bases from V and 7 bases from J; junction bases left unmatched: 8.